This T cell receptor (beta chain) was documented in a study of beta chain features in type 1 diabetes. Study as a whole: Sorted cells numbering roughly 100,000,000 were examined across all samples. The study, taken as a whole, reports: Patients with Type 1 diabetes showed moderately but significantly shorter TCRB CDR3s in all four CD4+ subsets.

Germline V lookup: CDR1 SNHLY, CDR2 FYNNEI. V lost 2 bases to trimming and J lost 0 bases; unmatched junction nucleotides: 10. This CDR3 is built from 19 residues. As for this clone: Its target is unknown.

Expressed TCRB transcripts were sequenced because the isolated RNA had all been reverse transcribed beforehand. The method was immunoSEQ multiplex PCR; TCRdb's version includes in-frame clones alone and lacks a portion of them. This table holds fewer than 250,000 clones, 13% to 15% found once. Markers CD45RO/CCR7/CD25/CD127/CD95/CD27 served to sort CD4+ naive, central memory, regulatory and stem cell-like memory cells. Sequenced input: naive CD4+ T cells from blood. The receptor was isolated from a woman aged 40 to 50 in good health. The chain uses TRBV2 and TRBJ2-1, with 10 bases that match TRBD2. The CDR3 here is CASSELKRGGVSSYNEQFF. CDR3 DNA: TGTGCCAGCAGTGAATTAAAGCGGGGGGGCGTAAGCTCCTACAATGAGCAGTTCTTC.